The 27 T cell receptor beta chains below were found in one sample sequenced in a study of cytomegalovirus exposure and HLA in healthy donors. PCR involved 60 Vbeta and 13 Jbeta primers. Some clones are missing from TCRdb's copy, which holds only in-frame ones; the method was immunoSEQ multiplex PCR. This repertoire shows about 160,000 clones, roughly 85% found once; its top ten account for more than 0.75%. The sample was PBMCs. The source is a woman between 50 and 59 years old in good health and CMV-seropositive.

The CDR3 nucleotides read TGCAGTGCTATTGGAGGGTATACGCAGTATTTT. It translates to CSAIGGYTQYF. The chain recombines TRBV20-1 with TRBJ2-3, with a possible D match to TRBD2 (6 bases). Germline CDR1 DFQATT, CDR2 SNEGSKA (reference sequence). V was trimmed by 4 bases and J by 7 bases, leaving 9 bases between them. The CDR3 spans 11 residues.

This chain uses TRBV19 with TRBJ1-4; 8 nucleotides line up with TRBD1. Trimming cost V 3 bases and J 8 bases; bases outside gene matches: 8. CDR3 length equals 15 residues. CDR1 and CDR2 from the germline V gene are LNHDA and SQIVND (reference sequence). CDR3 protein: CASSMGQAFREKLFF. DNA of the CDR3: TGTGCCAGTAGTATGGGACAGGCCTTTCGGGAAAAACTGTTTTTT.

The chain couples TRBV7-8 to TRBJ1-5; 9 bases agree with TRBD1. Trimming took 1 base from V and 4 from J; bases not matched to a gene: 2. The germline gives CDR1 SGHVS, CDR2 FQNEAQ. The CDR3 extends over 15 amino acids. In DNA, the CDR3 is TGTGCCAGCAGCTTAGGGGACAGGGTTAATCAGCCCCAGCATTTT. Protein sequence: CASSLGDRVNQPQHF.

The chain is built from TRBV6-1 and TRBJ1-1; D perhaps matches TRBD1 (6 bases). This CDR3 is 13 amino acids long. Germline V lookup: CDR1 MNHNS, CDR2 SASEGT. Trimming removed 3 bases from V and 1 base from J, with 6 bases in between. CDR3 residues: CASSEGANTEAFF. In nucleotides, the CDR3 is TGTGCCAGCAGTGAGGGGGCGAACACTGAAGCTTTCTTT.

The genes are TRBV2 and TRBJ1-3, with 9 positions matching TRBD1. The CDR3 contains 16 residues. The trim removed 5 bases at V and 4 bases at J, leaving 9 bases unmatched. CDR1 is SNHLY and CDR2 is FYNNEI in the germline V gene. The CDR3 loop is CASSPPPQGAGNTIYF. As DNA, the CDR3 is TGTGCCAGCAGTCCACCCCCACAGGGGGCAGGAAACACCATATATTTT.

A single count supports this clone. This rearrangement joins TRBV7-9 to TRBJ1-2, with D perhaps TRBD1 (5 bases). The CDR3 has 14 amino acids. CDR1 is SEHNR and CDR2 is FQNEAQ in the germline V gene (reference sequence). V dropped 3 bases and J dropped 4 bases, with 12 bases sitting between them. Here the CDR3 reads CASSLTALGYGYTF. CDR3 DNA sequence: TGTGCCAGCAGCTTGACAGCCTTGGGCTATGGCTACACCTTC.

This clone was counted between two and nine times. CDR3 sequence: CASSLRQGDEKLFF. For the CDR3, the DNA is TGTGCCAGCAGCTTGCGACAGGGAGATGAAAAACTGTTTTTT. The chain combines TRBV7-2 with TRBJ1-4, with TRBD1 matching over 7 bases. The CDR3 runs 14 residues. Germline values: CDR1 SGHTA, CDR2 FQGNSA. The junction had 4 bases not matched to a gene; V was cut back by 3 bases and J by 6 bases.

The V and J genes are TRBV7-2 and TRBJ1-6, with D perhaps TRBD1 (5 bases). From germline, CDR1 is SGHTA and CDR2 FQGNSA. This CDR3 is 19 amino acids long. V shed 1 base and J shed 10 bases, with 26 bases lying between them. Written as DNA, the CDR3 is TGTGCCAGCAGCTTAGTCTTTCCCCCCCCCGGGGGAATAGGGTCACCCCTCCACTTT. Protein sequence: CASSLVFPPPGGIGSPLHF.

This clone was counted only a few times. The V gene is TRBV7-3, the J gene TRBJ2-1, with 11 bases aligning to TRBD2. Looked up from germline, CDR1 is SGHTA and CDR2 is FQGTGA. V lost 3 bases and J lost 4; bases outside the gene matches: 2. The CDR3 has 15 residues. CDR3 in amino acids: CASSLIAGGYNEQFF. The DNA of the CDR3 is TGTGCCAGCAGCTTGATAGCGGGAGGGTACAATGAGCAGTTCTTC. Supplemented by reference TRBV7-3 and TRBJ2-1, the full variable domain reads GAGVSQTPSNKVTEKGKYVELRCDPISGHTALYWYRQSLGQGPEFLIYFQGTGAADDSGLPNDRFFAVRPEGSVSTLKIQRTERGDSAVYLCASSLIAGGYNEQFFGPGTRLTVL.

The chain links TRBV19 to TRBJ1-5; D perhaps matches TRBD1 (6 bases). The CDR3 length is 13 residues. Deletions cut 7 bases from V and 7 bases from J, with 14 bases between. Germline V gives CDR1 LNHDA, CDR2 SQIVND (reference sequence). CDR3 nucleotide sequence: TGTGCCAGTAACCTACAGGGATGGCAGCCCCAGCATTTT. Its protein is CASNLQGWQPQHF.

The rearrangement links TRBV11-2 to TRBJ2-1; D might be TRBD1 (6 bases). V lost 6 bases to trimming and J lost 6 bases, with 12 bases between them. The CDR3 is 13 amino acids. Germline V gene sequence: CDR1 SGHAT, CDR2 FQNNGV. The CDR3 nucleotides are TGTGCCAGCAGGGGGGCGGGCGTCAATGAGCAGTTCTTC. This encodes CASRGAGVNEQFF.

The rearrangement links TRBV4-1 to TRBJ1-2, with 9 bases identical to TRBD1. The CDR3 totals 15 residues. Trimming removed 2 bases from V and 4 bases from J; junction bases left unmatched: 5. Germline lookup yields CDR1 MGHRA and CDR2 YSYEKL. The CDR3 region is CASSQSQTGGYGYTF. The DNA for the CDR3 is TGCGCCAGCAGCCAAAGTCAGACAGGGGGCTATGGCTACACCTTC.

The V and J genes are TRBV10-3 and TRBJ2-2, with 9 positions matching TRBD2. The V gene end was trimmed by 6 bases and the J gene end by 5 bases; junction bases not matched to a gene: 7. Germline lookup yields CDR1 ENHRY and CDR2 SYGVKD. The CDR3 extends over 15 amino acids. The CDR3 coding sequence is TGTGCCATCAGCCCCGCGGGGGGGCGAACCGGGGAGCTGTTTTTT. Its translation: CAISPAGGRTGELFF.

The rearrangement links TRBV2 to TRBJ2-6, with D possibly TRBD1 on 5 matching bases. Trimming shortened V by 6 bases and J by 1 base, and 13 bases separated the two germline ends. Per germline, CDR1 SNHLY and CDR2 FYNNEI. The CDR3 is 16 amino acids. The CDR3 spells CASSVSGLSGANVLTF. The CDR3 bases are TGTGCCAGCAGCGTATCAGGGTTATCTGGGGCCAACGTCCTGACTTTC. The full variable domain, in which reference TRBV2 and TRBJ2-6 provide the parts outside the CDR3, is EPEVTQTPSHQVTQMGQEVILRCVPISNHLYFYWYRQILGQKVEFLVSFYNNEISEKSEIFDDQFSVERPDGSNFTLKIRSTKLEDSAMYFCASSVSGLSGANVLTFGAGSRLTVL.

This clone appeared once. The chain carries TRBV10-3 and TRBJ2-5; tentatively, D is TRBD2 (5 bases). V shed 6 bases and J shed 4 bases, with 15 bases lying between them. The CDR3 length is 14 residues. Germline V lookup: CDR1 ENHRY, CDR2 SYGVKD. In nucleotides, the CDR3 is TGTGCCATCAGGGCAACCACTAGTGGAGAGACCCAGTACTTC. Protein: CAIRATTSGETQYF.

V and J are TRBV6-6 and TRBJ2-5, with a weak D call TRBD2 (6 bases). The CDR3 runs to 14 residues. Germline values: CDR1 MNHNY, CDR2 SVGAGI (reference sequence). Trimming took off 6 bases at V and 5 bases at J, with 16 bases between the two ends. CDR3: CASRPQWAGETQYF. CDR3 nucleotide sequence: TGTGCCAGCAGACCTCAGTGGGCGGGGGAGACCCAGTACTTC.

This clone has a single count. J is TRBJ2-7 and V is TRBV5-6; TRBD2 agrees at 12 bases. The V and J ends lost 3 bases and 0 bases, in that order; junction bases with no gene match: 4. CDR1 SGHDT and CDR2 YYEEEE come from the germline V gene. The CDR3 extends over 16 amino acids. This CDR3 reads CASSSGLAGYSYEQYF. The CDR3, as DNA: TGTGCCAGCAGCTCAGGACTAGCGGGATACTCCTACGAGCAGTACTTC.

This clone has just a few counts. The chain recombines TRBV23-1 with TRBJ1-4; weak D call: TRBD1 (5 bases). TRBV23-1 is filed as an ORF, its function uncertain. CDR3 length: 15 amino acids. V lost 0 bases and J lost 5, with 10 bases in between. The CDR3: CASSQSTDENEKLFF. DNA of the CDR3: TGCGCCAGCAGTCAATCGACAGACGAAAATGAAAAACTGTTTTTT.

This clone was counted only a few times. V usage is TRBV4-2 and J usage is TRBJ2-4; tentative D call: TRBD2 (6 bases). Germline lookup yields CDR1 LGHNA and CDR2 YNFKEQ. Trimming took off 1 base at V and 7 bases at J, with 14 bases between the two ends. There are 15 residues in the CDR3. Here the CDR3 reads CASSQATRSNNIQYF. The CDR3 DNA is TGTGCCAGCAGCCAAGCGACTAGGTCGAACAACATTCAGTACTTC.

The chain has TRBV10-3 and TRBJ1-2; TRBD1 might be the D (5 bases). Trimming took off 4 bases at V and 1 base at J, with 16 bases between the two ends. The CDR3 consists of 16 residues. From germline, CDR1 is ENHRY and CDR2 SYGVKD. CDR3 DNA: TGTGCCATCAGTGTTGCCACAGGACCGCGTAACTATGGCTACACCTTC. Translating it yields CAISVATGPRNYGYTF.

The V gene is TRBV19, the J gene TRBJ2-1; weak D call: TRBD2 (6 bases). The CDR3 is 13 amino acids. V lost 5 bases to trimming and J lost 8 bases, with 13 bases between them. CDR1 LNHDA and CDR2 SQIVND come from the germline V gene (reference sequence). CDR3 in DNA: TGTGCCAGTAGTCCCTTAGGAGGGGATGAGCAGTTCTTC. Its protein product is CASSPLGGDEQFF.

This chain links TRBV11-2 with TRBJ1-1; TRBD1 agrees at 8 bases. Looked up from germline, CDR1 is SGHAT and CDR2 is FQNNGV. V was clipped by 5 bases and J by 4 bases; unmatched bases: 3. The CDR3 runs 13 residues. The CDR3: CASSPTGGTEAFF. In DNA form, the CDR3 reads TGTGCCAGCAGCCCAACAGGGGGCACTGAAGCTTTCTTT.

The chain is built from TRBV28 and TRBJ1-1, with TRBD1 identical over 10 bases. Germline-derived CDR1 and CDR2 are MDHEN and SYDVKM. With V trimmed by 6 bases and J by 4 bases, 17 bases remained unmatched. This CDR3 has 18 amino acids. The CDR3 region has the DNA TGTGCCAGCAGCACAGCGACAGGGGGCGTATGGTTAGGCACTGAAGCTTTCTTT. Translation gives CASSTATGGVWLGTEAFF.

The CDR3 loop reads CASSLGQGAGNTEAFF. The CDR3 nucleotides are TGTGCCAGCAGCTTGGGACAGGGGGCCGGGAACACTGAAGCTTTCTTT. The gene calls are TRBV5-4 and TRBJ1-1; 10 nucleotides align to TRBD1. The CDR3 is made up of 16 amino acids. V lost 0 bases to trimming and J lost 1 base; unmatched junction nucleotides: 3. CDR1 is SGHNT, CDR2 YYREEE, per germline (reference sequence).

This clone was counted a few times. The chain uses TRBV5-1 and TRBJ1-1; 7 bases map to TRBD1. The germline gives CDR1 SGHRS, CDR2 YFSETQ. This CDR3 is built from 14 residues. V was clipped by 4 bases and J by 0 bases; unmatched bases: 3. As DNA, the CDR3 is TGCGCCAGCAGCACGGACAGGCTGAACACTGAAGCTTTCTTT. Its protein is CASSTDRLNTEAFF.

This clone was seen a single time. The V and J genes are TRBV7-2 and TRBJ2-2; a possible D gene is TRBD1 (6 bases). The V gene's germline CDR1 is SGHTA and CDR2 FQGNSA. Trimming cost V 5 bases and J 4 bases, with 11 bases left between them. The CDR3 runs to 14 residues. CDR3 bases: TGTGCCAGCAGCCCTAGACAGGTCACCGGGGAGCTGTTTTTT. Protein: CASSPRQVTGELFF.

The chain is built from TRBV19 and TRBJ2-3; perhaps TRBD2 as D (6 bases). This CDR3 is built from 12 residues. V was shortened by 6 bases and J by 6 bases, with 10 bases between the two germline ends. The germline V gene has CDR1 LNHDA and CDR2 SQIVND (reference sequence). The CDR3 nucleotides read TGTGCCAGTAGCCCCGGAGGGGATACGCAGTATTTT. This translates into CASSPGGDTQYF. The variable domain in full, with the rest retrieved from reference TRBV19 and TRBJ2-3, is DGGITQSPKYLFRKEGQNVTLSCEQNLNHDAMYWYRQDPGQGLRLIYYSQIVNDFQKGDIAEGYSVSREKKESFPLTVTSAQKNPTAFYLCASSPGGDTQYFGPGTRLTVL.